Listed here is a single T cell receptor beta chain. What it binds is not known. This sample was taken from a study of shared clonotypes between healthy human individuals. Study-level points and caveats: What naive subsets generally showed was a larger estimated richness than memory subsets showed.

Per germline, CDR1 SGHNT and CDR2 YYREEE (reference sequence). The J segment lost 4 bases and the V segment lost 0 bases, leaving 14 bases of the junction unmatched. The CDR3 loop spans 20 amino acids. Original methodology: Sequence data from immunoSEQ were junction-only and lacked quality scores; consequently, filtering differed. Using immunoSEQ multiplex PCR, the repertoire was profiled, and TCRdb retains in-frame clones only, with some absent. Clone size and the V and J calls come from that table; the DNA yielded D and trimming. The top ten clones hold about 0.13% of a sample with millions of clones, just over 90% of them seen once.

The chain joins TRBV5-4 to TRBJ2-6; 9 bases are shared with TRBD1. The sequenced sample was naive CD4+ T cells sorted from blood. Subset reported: CD45RA+ positively selected. The sequence was collected from a man aged 18 to 29 in good health. The CDR3 reads CASSLAMAGQGLGGANVLTF. The CDR3 bases are TGTGCCAGCAGCTTGGCCATGGCGGGACAGGGCTTAGGAGGGGCCAACGTCCTGACTTTC.